This record looks at one TCR beta chain sequence and its context. What it binds is unknown. The CDR3 is 15 residues long. The germline V gene encodes CDR1 SEHNR and CDR2 FQNEAQ (reference sequence). V lost 5 bases and J lost 7, with 19 bases in between. The data were taken from a study of OX40 agonist ivuxolimab in advanced cancers. General observations from the study: CD8+ T cells (on average) carried more expanded clones than CD4+ T cells. Low levels of normalized T-cell clonal expansion also appeared in some nonresponders.

The method was immunoSEQ multiplex PCR; TCRdb's version includes in-frame clones alone and lacks a portion of them. The profile shows about 100,000 clones, about 91% of them singletons. Systemic immunosuppression or autoimmune disease history was grounds to exclude patients. Cycle 7 day 1, cycle 4 day 1, and baseline were the timepoints at which blood was sampled. V and J are TRBV7-9 and TRBJ2-3; D is perhaps TRBD1 (5 bases). This receptor was identified in an adult with an advanced solid tumor such as melanoma, head and neck, liver or kidney cancer. Material: CD4+ or CD8+ T cells sorted from blood, obtained in a trial of the OX40 agonist ivuxolimab. The CDR3 nucleotides are TGTGCCAGCAGCCTGACACAGGCGACACGACATACGCAGTATTTT. Translated: CASSLTQATRHTQYF.